This T cell receptor beta chain was documented in a study of blood T cell repertoires in COVID-19. As for the study in general: T cells, B-cell-depleted T cells, or PBMCs supplied cDNA or gDNA.

This clone was recorded only once. V gave up 2 bases and J gave up 10 bases, with 11 bases separating them. Germline values: CDR1 SGHRS, CDR2 YFSETQ. The CDR3 contains 12 residues. Original analysis: Researchers report that nucleated cell counts were estimated from reference gene primer amplification. The data were produced by immunoSEQ multiplex PCR, yet TCRdb's version contains in-frame clones alone and is incomplete. The DNA gave D and trimming, while V, J and clone size come from that table. The sample lists tens of thousands of clones, around 84% occurring once. This TCR was sampled from a man older than 75 with active or convalescent COVID-19. The gene calls are TRBV5-1 and TRBJ2-3; D remains unclear. The sample consisted of peripheral blood. CDR3 DNA: TGCGCCAGCAGCTTCGACTCCCGTCCGCAGTATTTT. It specifies CASSFDSRPQYF.